Listed here are 4 T cell receptor beta chains from one sample, sequenced in a study of T-cell memory formation after mild COVID-19. TCRdb used MiXCR to reprocess the 5' RACE reads, holding one entry per CDR3 protein. This table holds 70,000 to 100,000 distinct CDR3 sequences, more than 12% found once. The specimen sequenced was PBMCs or a T cell subset sorted from them (not recorded which). These receptor sequences come from a young man who had mild COVID-19 (a few samples of this study predate the infection). Cell type and time point are not known.

This clonotype has at least ten counts. The J gene is TRBJ2-5, the V gene TRBV29-1, with TRBD1 identical over 8 bases. The CDR3 spans 12 residues. Germline-derived CDR1 and CDR2 are SQVTM and ANQGSEA. V gave up 7 bases and J gave up 4 bases; unmatched junction bases: 5. In DNA, the CDR3 is TGCAGCGGACAGGGGTTGGGAGAGACCCAGTACTTC. Translation: CSGQGLGETQYF.

The chain links TRBV4-2 to TRBJ2-1, with a weak D call TRBD2 (7 bases). Germline V gene sequence: CDR1 LGHNA, CDR2 YNFKEQ. V lost 1 base and J 9 bases, leaving 19 bases between the germline ends. The CDR3 is made up of 16 amino acids. CDR3 protein: CASSQGSFRGGSEQFF. DNA of the CDR3: TGTGCCAGCAGCCAAGGCTCATTTAGGGGGGGGAGTGAGCAGTTCTTC.

The sample holds a few counts of this clonotype. The chain recombines TRBV7-9 with TRBJ2-5; D call uncertain. The CDR3 sequence is 11 residues long. V dropped 5 bases and J dropped 4 bases, with 5 bases sitting between them. Germline V lookup: CDR1 SEHNR, CDR2 FQNEAQ (reference sequence). CDR3: CASSTRETQYF. Here the CDR3 DNA reads TGTGCCAGCAGCACCAGAGAGACCCAGTACTTC.

The V and J genes are TRBV29-1 and TRBJ2-3; D is ambiguous. V shed 3 bases and J shed 0 bases, with 19 bases lying between them. The CDR3 totals 17 residues. Germline CDR1 reads SQVTM; CDR2 reads ANQGSEA. This CDR3 reads CSVDGTSSRASTDTQYF. The CDR3 region has the DNA TGCAGCGTTGATGGAACATCCTCAAGGGCTAGCACAGATACGCAGTATTTT.